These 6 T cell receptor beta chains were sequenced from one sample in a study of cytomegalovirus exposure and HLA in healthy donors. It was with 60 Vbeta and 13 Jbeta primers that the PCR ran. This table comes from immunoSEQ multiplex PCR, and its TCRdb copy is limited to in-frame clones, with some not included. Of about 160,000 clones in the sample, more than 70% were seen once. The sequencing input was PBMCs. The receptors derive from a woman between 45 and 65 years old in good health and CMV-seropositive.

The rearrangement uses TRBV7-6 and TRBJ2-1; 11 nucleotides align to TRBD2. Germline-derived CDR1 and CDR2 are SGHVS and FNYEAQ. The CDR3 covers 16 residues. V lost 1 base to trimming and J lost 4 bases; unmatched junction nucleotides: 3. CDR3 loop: CASSLVGTSGYNEQFF. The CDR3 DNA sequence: TGTGCCAGCAGCTTAGTCGGGACTAGCGGTTACAATGAGCAGTTCTTC.

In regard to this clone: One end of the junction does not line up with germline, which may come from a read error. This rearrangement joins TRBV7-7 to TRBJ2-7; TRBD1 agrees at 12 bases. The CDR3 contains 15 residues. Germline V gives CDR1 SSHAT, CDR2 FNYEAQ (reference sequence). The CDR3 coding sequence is TGTGCTAGCAGCTTAGGGACAGGGGGCCGATACGAGCAGTACTTC. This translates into CASSLGTGGRYEQYF.

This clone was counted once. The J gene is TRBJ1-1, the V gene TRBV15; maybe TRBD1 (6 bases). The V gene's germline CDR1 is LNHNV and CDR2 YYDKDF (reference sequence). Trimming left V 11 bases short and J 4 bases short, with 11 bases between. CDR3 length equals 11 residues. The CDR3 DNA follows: TGTGCCCCAGGGGCGTTCACTGAAGCTTTCTTT. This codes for CAPGAFTEAFF.

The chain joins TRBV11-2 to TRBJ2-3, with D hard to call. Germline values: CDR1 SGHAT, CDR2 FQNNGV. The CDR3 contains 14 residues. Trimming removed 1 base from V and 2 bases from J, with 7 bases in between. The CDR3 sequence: CASSLVQSTDTQYF. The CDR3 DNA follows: TGTGCCAGCAGCTTAGTACAGTCCACAGATACGCAGTATTTT.

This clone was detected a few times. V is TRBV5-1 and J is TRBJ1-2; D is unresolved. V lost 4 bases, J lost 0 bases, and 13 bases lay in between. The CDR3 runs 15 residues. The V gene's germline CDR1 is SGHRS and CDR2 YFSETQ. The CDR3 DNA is TGCGCCAGCAGCCTCCGGGGAGGAGCTAACTATGGCTACACCTTC. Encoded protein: CASSLRGGANYGYTF.

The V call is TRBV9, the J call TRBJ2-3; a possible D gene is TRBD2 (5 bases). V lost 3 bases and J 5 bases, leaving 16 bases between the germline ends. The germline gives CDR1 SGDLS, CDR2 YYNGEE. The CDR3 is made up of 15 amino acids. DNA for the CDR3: TGTGCCAGCAGCGCCCGGGCCTCCGAGGGAGATACGCAGTATTTT. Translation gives CASSARASEGDTQYF.